This T cell receptor (beta chain) came from a study of T cell responses to AZD1222 COVID-19 vaccine (dated by TCRdb to about 2021). For the wider study: Because spike-specific TCR depth and breadth did not differ between the two schedules, AZD1222 recipients who got a second dose at roughly 4 weeks were pooled with those who got a second dose at roughly 12 weeks. A total of 233 trial participants underwent TCR sequencing, of whom roughly 210 had received two doses of AZD1222 and 26 had received two doses of the MenACWY control vaccine. Trial participants were enrolled by age into subgroups of 18-55, 56-69 and 70-plus years, and roughly 150, 30 and 60 TCR-sequenced participants, respectively, were included in these subgroups.

The CDR3 regions of human TCRbeta chains were subjected to immunosequencing. As for the original processing: TCRs in the repertoires were compared against a reference library of SARS-CoV-2-specific TCRs that had been generated with the MIRA antigen-specificity platform. Breadth was defined as the fraction of unique TCRs that were SARS-CoV-2-associated. Depth was defined as the fraction of total T cells that were SARS-CoV-2-associated. Using the MIRA data, each spike-specific TCR was assigned both to the spike region to which the TCR was reactive and to a CD4 or CD8 class. Log10-transformed breadth and depth values were compared by one-way ANOVA with Sidak's multiple comparisons tests. Here the immuneACCESS table is served through TCRdb, limited to in-frame sequences with V and J called. Missing clones are a known gap in these copies; in checked studies unresolved V genes cover under half, and the rest lacks a known reason. From that table come the V and J calls and clone size; the DNA was used to work out D and trimming. Recorded for this sample are tens of thousands of clones; about four fifths of them occurred a single time. Roughly 12% of the sample lies in the top ten.

This sample's time point label indicates: baseline before first vaccination. Vaccinee samples came from UK trials COV001 and COV002, including a single-blind randomized controlled phase 2/3 trial of AZD1222 (ChAdOx1 nCoV-19) in healthy adults. For TCRbeta chain sequencing, PBMC samples from trial participants were taken at day 0 and at day 28 after the second dose. Regarding this clone: Its cognate antigen has yet to be identified. No quality values exist for individual bases; no much larger clone is one base distant.

Taken from cysteine to phenylalanine, the CDR3 has 11 residues. Only the CDR3 DNA is retained, 33 bases long and in frame from the first base. The germline V gene gives CDR1 as LGHNT and CDR2 as FRNRAP. V and J are truncated by 6 bases and 8 bases respectively, leaving an intervening sequence of 8 bases. Here is what the overall study found, with its caveats: In the small 56-69-year group, the increase in depth fell short of significance, most likely because of low power. Conclusions about previously exposed vaccinees were limited because only five to seven AZD1222 recipients were SARS-CoV-2 seropositive at baseline. After two AZD1222 doses, both the breadth and the depth of spike-specific TCRs were significantly higher than at day 0 and than in MenACWY recipients. No day 14 peak-response samples were available, so repertoires were characterized only after the peak T cell response. The whole spike protein was spanned by vaccine-associated CD4 TCRs, and dominant responses were seen in regions 160-218 and 743-854. Participants were mostly white British, with more females than males. The authors suggested clonal diversity may have been underestimated. Reportedly, close to half of the unique spike-specific TCRs recognized epitopes lying outside the regions that are mutated in the B.1.351 and B.1.1.7 variants.

Here the chain combines TRBV12-5 and TRBJ2-1; a weak D assignment points to TRBD2 (6 bases agree). Sequencing used peripheral blood, obtained on day 0 of AZD1222 vaccination. The sequence derives from an adult in good health. DNA sequence: TGTGCTAGTGGCACGGGAGATGAGCAGTTCTTC. Translation gives CASGTGDEQFF.